This T cell receptor (beta chain) is from a study of cytomegalovirus exposure and HLA in healthy donors. V shed 0 bases and J shed 2 bases, with 8 bases lying between them. Germline values: CDR1 SGDLS, CDR2 YYNGEE. CDR3 length: 15 amino acids. 13 Jbeta primers and 60 Vbeta primers were used for the PCR. TCRdb's table, derived via immunoSEQ multiplex PCR, lists solely in-frame clones and lacks some. The profile covers fewer than 150,000 clones, with roughly three quarters appearing a single time and under 3.5% taken by the ten largest. The genes are TRBV9 and TRBJ1-4, with D perhaps TRBD1 (5 bases). Sequenced input: PBMCs. This TCR was sampled from a man aged 30 to 39 in good health and CMV-seronegative. This CDR3 is CASSVGGGTNEKLFF. DNA of the CDR3: TGTGCCAGCAGCGTAGGCGGGGGGACTAATGAAAAACTGTTTTTT.